These 29 T cell receptor beta chains share one sample of origin, sequenced in a study of T-cell reconstitution after alpha-beta-depleted transplantation in children. A library of TCRbeta sequences, prepared with unique molecular identifiers, was generated. Each CDR3 protein gets one entry after TCRdb re-called the PCR reads with MiXCR. Found here are around 800,000 distinct CDR3 sequences, 16% of them singletons; the top ten hold approximately 5%. Here the sequenced sample was PBMCs, mostly from graft donor cells, taken 360 days after TCRalphabeta/CD19-depleted stem cell transplant. The receptors originated from a male patient younger than 18 who had a stem cell transplant for acute lymphoblastic leukemia, so the T cells may come from the graft donor.

The table lists this clonotype with a few counts. J is TRBJ2-1 and V is TRBV28; D uncertain. Between the trimmed V and J ends, which lost 3 bases and 10 bases, there was a span of 10 bases. The germline V gene has CDR1 MDHEN and CDR2 SYDVKM. CDR3 length: 12 residues. This CDR3 is CASSLPLREQFF. As DNA, the CDR3 is TGTGCCAGCAGTTTGCCCCTTAGAGAGCAGTTCTTC.

The V and J genes are TRBV27 and TRBJ2-5; possible D gene TRBD1, 5 bases. There are 13 residues in the CDR3. Per the germline V gene, CDR1 is MNHEY and CDR2 is SMNVEV (reference sequence). V gave up 6 bases and J gave up 5 bases, with 13 bases separating them. CDR3 bases: TGTGCCAGCAGGAAAGGGGCCGTGGAGACCCAGTACTTC. It translates to CASRKGAVETQYF.

In its sample, this clonotype was seen a few times. V is TRBV27 and J is TRBJ2-1; the match to TRBD2 covers 10 bases. With 1 base clipped from V and 8 bases from J, the junction kept 14 bases outside the gene matches. Germline V gives CDR1 MNHEY, CDR2 SMNVEV (reference sequence). This CDR3 is built from 18 residues. In DNA form, the CDR3 reads TGTGCCAGCAGTTTATTGCCGACTAGCGGGCCCCCTGGGGATGAGCAGTTCTTC. Encoded protein: CASSLLPTSGPPGDEQFF.

In its sample, this clonotype was seen a few times. The chain employs TRBV5-5 and TRBJ2-3; D gene ambiguous. CDR3 length equals 17 residues. V was cut by 1 base and J by 2 bases, with 17 bases left in between. Germline CDR1 reads SGHKS; CDR2 reads YYEKEE (reference sequence). The CDR3 DNA sequence: TGTGCCAGCAGCTTGAGGCGGCACAATACCTTCACAGATACGCAGTATTTT. It specifies CASSLRRHNTFTDTQYF.

This chain joins TRBV28 and TRBJ1-2; possibly TRBD1 for D (5 bases). Germline-derived CDR1 and CDR2 are MDHEN and SYDVKM. The CDR3 contains 14 residues. V was shortened by 4 bases and J by 7 bases, with 16 bases between the two germline ends. In DNA form, the CDR3 reads TGTGCCAGCAGTTCTACGTCCCCCAGGGCTGGCTACACCTTC. Its protein product is CASSSTSPRAGYTF.

The J gene is TRBJ2-2, the V gene TRBV29-1; D is unclear. This CDR3 is 13 amino acids long. Per the germline V gene, CDR1 is SQVTM and CDR2 is ANQGSEA. Trimming shortened V by 3 bases and J by 4 bases, and 9 bases separated the two germline ends. CDR3 sequence: CSVDRIRTGELFF. CDR3 bases: TGCAGCGTTGACAGGATCCGCACCGGGGAGCTGTTTTTT.

The rearrangement uses TRBV9 and TRBJ2-3; the match to TRBD2 covers 13 bases. The V and J ends lost 4 bases and 6 bases, in that order; junction bases with no gene match: 11. Germline CDR1 and CDR2: SGDLS and YYNGEE. CDR3 length: 17 residues. CDR3 sequence (DNA): TGTGCCAGCAGCCCCAGACTAGCGGGAGGCCAGGCGGATACGCAGTATTTT. It yields the protein CASSPRLAGGQADTQYF.

Only a few counts were recorded for this clonotype. The J gene is TRBJ2-7, the V gene TRBV12-3 or TRBV12-4; 11 nucleotides match TRBD2. The trim removed 5 bases at V and 7 bases at J, leaving 10 bases unmatched. This CDR3 comprises 15 residues. The CDR3 reads CASSPRTSGPTEQYF. For the CDR3, the DNA is TGTGCCAGCAGTCCCCGGACTAGCGGGCCTACGGAGCAGTACTTC.

This clonotype showed up just a few times. The chain uses TRBV4-1 and TRBJ2-7, with 7 bases matching TRBD2. The ends lost 1 base at V and 2 bases at J; junction bases unmatched: 5. CDR1 MGHRA and CDR2 YSYEKL come from the germline V gene. The CDR3 is 15 amino acids. The CDR3 sequence: CASSQGGGGAYEQYF. The CDR3 DNA follows: TGCGCCAGCAGCCAAGGGGGGGGAGGGGCCTACGAGCAGTACTTC.

This clonotype was recorded many times. V is TRBV12-3 or TRBV12-4 and J is TRBJ2-5; 7 nucleotides line up with TRBD2. Losses at the gene ends were 2 bases for V and 1 base for J; bases not matched to a gene: 7. The length of the CDR3 is 16 residues. The CDR3 nucleotides are TGTGCCAGCAGTTTATACGGGACTAAGCTCCAAGAGACCCAGTACTTC. The encoded protein is CASSLYGTKLQETQYF.

The gene calls are TRBV11-2 and TRBJ1-5; unclear D gene. V dropped 5 bases and J dropped 0 bases, with 11 bases sitting between them. This CDR3 region has 15 residues. Germline V gene sequence: CDR1 SGHAT, CDR2 FQNNGV. The CDR3 spells CASSLASNSNQPQHF. The CDR3 coding sequence is TGTGCCAGCAGCCTAGCCAGCAATAGCAATCAGCCCCAGCATTTT.

The chain couples TRBV18 to TRBJ1-1; 7 bases agree with TRBD1. The CDR3 covers 14 residues. V lost 1 base, J lost 4 bases, and 3 bases stayed unmatched. Germline V CDR1 and CDR2: KGHSH, LQKENI. DNA for the CDR3: TGTGCCAGCTCACCACAAGCAGGGGGCACTGAAGCTTTCTTT. It is translated as CASSPQAGGTEAFF.

This clonotype was seen more than once but under ten times. The V gene is TRBV25-1, the J gene TRBJ2-7; D remains unclear. V dropped 2 bases and J dropped 10 bases, with 15 bases sitting between them. The V gene's germline CDR1 is MGHDK and CDR2 SYGVNS. CDR3 length equals 13 residues. Here the CDR3 reads CASSENWRGRQYF. Written as DNA, the CDR3 is TGTGCCAGCAGTGAAAATTGGAGAGGAAGACAGTACTTC.

This clonotype showed up just a few times. The chain carries TRBV29-1 and TRBJ1-5, with a possible D match to TRBD1 (5 bases). The CDR3 consists of 13 residues. The V gene's germline CDR1 is SQVTM and CDR2 ANQGSEA. V dropped 4 bases and J dropped 8 bases, with 15 bases sitting between them. DNA for the CDR3: TGCAGCGTTGGCAGGCACCCCAGGGAGCCCCAGCATTTT. Its protein product is CSVGRHPREPQHF.

The V gene is TRBV6-1, the J gene TRBJ2-1; 7 nucleotides match TRBD1. The V segment lost 2 bases and the J segment 6 bases; nucleotides outside the gene matches: 7. CDR1 is MNHNS and CDR2 is SASEGT in the germline V gene. The CDR3 consists of 15 residues. CDR3 protein: CASSERQGASNEQFF. CDR3 in DNA: TGTGCCAGCAGTGAAAGACAGGGTGCTAGCAATGAGCAGTTCTTC.

There are a few counts of this clonotype. The J gene is TRBJ2-7, the V gene TRBV20-1, with D perhaps matching TRBD2 (5 bases). The CDR3 contains 12 residues. V was shortened by 5 bases and J by 3 bases, with 11 bases between the two germline ends. Germline CDR1 and CDR2: DFQATT and SNEGSKA (reference sequence). The CDR3 reads CSASTNYYEQYF. As DNA, the CDR3 is TGCAGTGCTTCGACTAACTACTACGAGCAGTACTTC.

The chain carries TRBV4-1 and TRBJ2-7, with TRBD2 matching 9 bases. With V trimmed by 0 bases and J by 3 bases, 6 bases remained unmatched. CDR3 size: 16 residues. Germline CDR1 and CDR2: MGHRA and YSYEKL. CDR3 loop: CASSQDMREGHYEQYF. The DNA for the CDR3 is TGCGCCAGCAGCCAAGATATGCGGGAGGGCCACTACGAGCAGTACTTC.

This clonotype came up a few times. The chain uses TRBV6-5 and TRBJ2-2; TRBD2 agrees at 9 bases. The germline V gene encodes CDR1 MNHEY and CDR2 SVGAGI. CDR3 length: 17 residues. V trimming: 2 bases; J trimming: 4 bases; junction bases outside the gene matches: 8. The CDR3 nucleotides read TGTGCCAGCAGTTACAGTAGCGGGAGTTTTAGCACCGGGGAGCTGTTTTTT. This sequence encodes CASSYSSGSFSTGELFF.

The chain employs TRBV5-1 and TRBJ1-2; unclear D gene. The CDR3 contains 14 residues. Trimming took off 5 bases at V and 3 bases at J, with 14 bases between the two ends. Germline CDR1 SGHRS, CDR2 YFSETQ. Written as DNA, the CDR3 is TGCGCCAGCAGGGCAGCAGCCCTCGACTATGGCTACACCTTC. This codes for CASRAAALDYGYTF.

This clonotype appeared many times. The chain carries TRBV29-1 and TRBJ1-3; 7 nucleotides match TRBD1. This CDR3 is built from 16 residues. Trimming at V came to 5 bases and at J to 1 base, leaving 11 bases not matched to a gene. CDR1 and CDR2 from the germline V gene are SQVTM and ANQGSEA. The CDR3, as DNA: TGCAGCGTTAGGGATACAGGGGCCGGTTCTGGAAACACCATATATTTT. This encodes CSVRDTGAGSGNTIYF. Using reference TRBV29-1 and TRBJ1-3 for the parts outside the CDR3, the full variable domain is SAVISQKPSRDICQRGTSLTIQCQVDSQVTMMFWYRQQPGQSLTLIATANQGSEATYESGFVIDKFPISRPNLTFSTLTVSNMSPEDSSIYLCSVRDTGAGSGNTIYFGEGSWLTVV.

The CDR3 spells CASSAQIDTQYF. CDR3 nucleotide sequence: TGTGCCAGCAGCGCCCAAATTGATACGCAGTATTTT. The chain uses TRBV7-6 and TRBJ2-3; D gene ambiguous. The length of the CDR3 is 12 residues. V was shortened by 5 bases and J by 6 bases, with 9 bases between the two germline ends. Germline CDR1 reads SGHVS; CDR2 reads FNYEAQ.

This clonotype was counted only a few times. The chain has TRBV4-2 and TRBJ2-3, with 7 positions matching TRBD2. From germline, CDR1 is LGHNA and CDR2 YNFKEQ. The V segment lost 0 bases and the J segment 5 bases; nucleotides outside the gene matches: 17. The CDR3 runs 19 residues. The CDR3 region is CASSQERGGRVLGGDTQYF. The CDR3 region has the DNA TGTGCCAGCAGCCAAGAAAGAGGCGGGAGAGTGCTTGGGGGAGATACGCAGTATTTT.

The chain is built from TRBV29-1 and TRBJ1-3; 8 positions match TRBD1. CDR1 and CDR2 from the germline V gene are SQVTM and ANQGSEA. J lost 1 base, V lost 4 bases, and 3 bases had no gene match. CDR3 size: 14 residues. The CDR3 region has the DNA TGCAGCGTTGTGCGGGACAGGTCTGGAAACACCATATATTTT. Protein sequence: CSVVRDRSGNTIYF. Based on the CDR3 plus reference TRBV29-1 and TRBJ1-3, the full variable domain is SAVISQKPSRDICQRGTSLTIQCQVDSQVTMMFWYRQQPGQSLTLIATANQGSEATYESGFVIDKFPISRPNLTFSTLTVSNMSPEDSSIYLCSVVRDRSGNTIYFGEGSWLTVV.

This clonotype was seen many times. CDR3 in amino acids: CASSELGAGTGELFF. CDR3 DNA: TGTGCCAGCAGTGAACTGGGCGCCGGCACCGGGGAGCTGTTTTTT. The chain employs TRBV2 and TRBJ2-2; D unresolved. This CDR3 is 15 amino acids long. V was pared by 2 bases and J by 4 bases, with 11 bases between. Germline values: CDR1 SNHLY, CDR2 FYNNEI.

This clonotype came up a few times. The chain has TRBV20-1 and TRBJ2-1; 13 positions match TRBD2. The ends lost 0 bases at V and 4 bases at J; junction bases unmatched: 3. The CDR3 is 16 residues long. From germline, CDR1 is DFQATT and CDR2 SNEGSKA (reference sequence). The CDR3 DNA follows: TGCAGTGCTAGAGACGGGACTAGCGGGATATACAATGAGCAGTTCTTC. It encodes CSARDGTSGIYNEQFF.

A few counts support this clonotype. V and J are TRBV12-3 or TRBV12-4 and TRBJ1-2; D is unclear. This CDR3 region has 15 residues. V shed 8 bases and J shed 2 bases, with 18 bases lying between them. Here the CDR3 DNA reads TGTGCCAGCGGCCGGACGGGCCTGGTGAACTATGGCTACACCTTC. Its protein is CASGRTGLVNYGYTF.

In this sample, this clonotype turned up many times. The chain recombines TRBV20-1 with TRBJ2-1, with TRBD2 identical over 9 bases. The germline gives CDR1 DFQATT, CDR2 SNEGSKA (reference sequence). This CDR3 has 16 amino acids. The V and J ends lost 2 bases and 9 bases, in that order; junction bases with no gene match: 14. Here the CDR3 DNA reads TGCAGTGCTAGATCCTCCCGTAGCGGGAGACACAGTGAGCAGTTCTTC. Amino acids: CSARSSRSGRHSEQFF.

This clonotype was observed a few times. J is TRBJ2-4 and V is TRBV2, with 11 positions matching TRBD1. CDR3 length: 19 amino acids. V gave up 5 bases and J gave up 0 bases; unmatched junction bases: 12. Germline assignment: CDR1 SNHLY and CDR2 FYNNEI. The CDR3 DNA follows: TGTGCCAGCAGTAGAGGACAGGGGGCCTTCGTGCTAGCCAAAAACATTCAGTACTTC. This codes for CASSRGQGAFVLAKNIQYF.

The V call is TRBV27, the J call TRBJ2-1; D gene uncertain. Trimming took 5 bases from V and 3 from J, leaving 17 bases between them. In germline, CDR1 is MNHEY, CDR2 SMNVEV (reference sequence). This CDR3 spans 16 amino acids. CDR3 in DNA: TGTGCCAGCAGTCCCACCGTAGCCCTTTACTACAATGAGCAGTTCTTC. This gives the protein CASSPTVALYYNEQFF.